A selection of T cell receptor beta chains follows, all from one sample in a study of glioma-infiltrating T cells. Each CDR3 protein is one row after TCRdb ran MiXCR on the multiplex PCR reads. The table has about 140,000 distinct CDR3 sequences, roughly two fifths seen once. Sequences were obtained from glioma tissue, nonneoplastic brain tissue, or PBMCs (not recorded which). Source of these receptors: a human donor with low-grade glioma or glioblastoma, undergoing nonglioma brain surgery, or in good health (not recorded which). CDR3s leave out the opening cysteine and the closing phenylalanine or tryptophan. Rows may omit the clone size; those that give it use once, few, many or a size class.

v_gene,j_gene,abundance,len,CDR3aa
TRBV6-2/TRBV6-3,TRBJ1-6,few,13,ASSPGQVQYSPLH
TRBV28,TRBJ2-3,few,12,VSGGQPSTDTQY
TRBV29-1,TRBJ2-1,once,12,SGLGLGSVNEQF
TRBV20-1,TRBJ2-3,-,13,SARDTKRGRDTQY
TRBV6-5,TRBJ2-5,-,13,ASSYSRQLQETQY
TRBV20-1,TRBJ1-2,-,10,SASEVGYGYT
TRBV18,TRBJ1-5,-,11,ASSAGTNQPQH
TRBV7-2,TRBJ2-7,many,10,ASSQGGYEQY
TRBV15,TRBJ2-1,-,16,ATSRPSRGTSDYNEQF
TRBV28,TRBJ1-1,-,13,ASSPGGQTNTEAF
TRBV25-1,TRBJ1-1,few,12,ASSLALLNTEAF
TRBV10-3,TRBJ1-5,-,14,AISGGGLHSNQPQH
TRBV20-1,TRBJ2-3,-,11,SARSPSTDTQY
TRBV7-9,TRBJ2-7,-,11,ASSADKSYEQY
TRBV6-5,TRBJ1-2,-,13,ASSESPGGFYGYT
TRBV12-3/TRBV12-4,TRBJ1-2,-,11,ASRGQGTYGYT
TRBV15,TRBJ2-3,-,15,ATGTSGSYGRTDTQY
TRBV12-3/TRBV12-4,TRBJ2-3,-,9,ASVYTDTQY